The 11 T cell receptor beta chains below come from one sample, sequenced in a study of Graves' ophthalmopathy and Graves' hyperthyroidism. Amplification of TCR beta CDR3 regions used RNA transcripts. HTBI-primed RT-PCR formed the first round, and a multiplex PCR formed the second. TCRdb analysed the multiplex PCR reads with MiXCR anew, one entry per CDR3 protein. The profile shows over a million distinct CDR3 sequences, about two fifths of them singletons. Material for sequencing was peripheral blood or thyroid tissue (not recorded which). Receptors originate from an adult man with Graves' hyperthyroidism.

This clonotype turned up a few times. The V and J genes are TRBV11-2 and TRBJ1-5; 7 nucleotides match TRBD1. This CDR3 is built from 15 residues. With 5 bases clipped from V and 7 bases from J, the junction kept 11 bases outside the gene matches. In germline, CDR1 is SGHAT, CDR2 FQNNGV. CDR3 sequence (DNA): TGTGCCAGCAGCGTTTTACAGGGGCCCGGGCAGCCCCAGCATTTT. Translation gives CASSVLQGPGQPQHF.

The sample holds many counts of this clonotype. The chain has TRBV15 and TRBJ1-6; D is uncertain. Deletions cut 3 bases from V and 7 bases from J, with 16 bases between. The CDR3 sequence is 16 residues long. Germline values: CDR1 LNHNV, CDR2 YYDKDF (reference sequence). In DNA form, the CDR3 reads TGTGCCACCAGCAGCGGCTTGGCGGCGGGGAATTCACCCCTCCACTTT. It codes for CATSSGLAAGNSPLHF.

Worth noting for this clonotype: One base away lies a much larger clone, so this may be a sequencing read error. The CDR3 loop is CASSQQPTEPYEQHF. CDR3 nucleotide sequence: TGTGCCAGCAGCCAACAGCCAACAGAACCCTACGAGCAGCACTTC. The gene calls are TRBV7-2 and TRBJ2-7; D is unclear. Germline CDR1 is SGHTA and CDR2 is FQGNSA. CDR3 length equals 15 residues.

This sequence joins TRBV10-2 and TRBJ2-5; D is uncertain. The CDR3 is 12 amino acids. Germline lookup yields CDR1 WSHSY and CDR2 SAAADI. V was trimmed by 5 bases and J by 6 bases, leaving 10 bases between them. CDR3 sequence (DNA): TGCGCCAGCAGTTACGGTCCCCAGACCCAGTACTTC. Translated, it gives CASSYGPQTQYF.

Regarding this clonotype: Sequence at one end of the junction differs from germline and may be a read error. This chain joins TRBV7-9 and TRBJ1-5; D uncertain. Germline V gene data show CDR1 as SEHNR and CDR2 as FQNEAQ (reference sequence). CDR3 length equals 15 residues. The chain's CDR3 is CATSSEGYSNQPQHF. The DNA for the CDR3 is TGTGCCACCAGCAGTGAAGGGTATAGCAATCAGCCCCAGCATTTT.

The CDR3 DNA is TGTGCCAGCGACACCCAGGGATTCGCTAAGGCTTTCTTT. This sequence encodes CASDTQGFAKAFF. V is TRBV6-2 or TRBV6-3 and J is TRBJ1-1, with D perhaps matching TRBD1 (5 bases). The V and J ends lost 8 bases and 11 bases respectively, with 21 bases between them. In germline, CDR1 is MNHEY, CDR2 SVGEGT. This CDR3 comprises 13 residues.

The rearrangement uses TRBV29-1 and TRBJ1-4, with 10 bases identical to TRBD1. V was pared by 5 bases and J by 4 bases, with 1 base of the junction left unmatched. The CDR3 is 13 amino acids. Germline V lookup: CDR1 SQVTM, CDR2 ANQGSEA. The CDR3 sequence: CSVRTGGNEKLFF. The CDR3, as DNA: TGCAGCGTTCGGACAGGGGGTAATGAAAAACTGTTTTTT.

The table lists this clonotype with many counts. The V and J genes are TRBV9 and TRBJ2-2; D not resolved. There are 12 residues in the CDR3. CDR1 is SGDLS, CDR2 YYNGEE, per germline. V dropped 2 bases and J dropped 7 bases, with 6 bases sitting between them. CDR3 amino acids: CASSVGLGELFF. The DNA for the CDR3 is TGTGCCAGCAGCGTCGGTCTCGGGGAGCTGTTTTTT.

Points on this clonotype: A much larger clone differs from this one at a single base, so this may be a read error. The chain combines TRBV12-3 or TRBV12-4 with TRBJ1-1; D is uncertain. Deletions cut 0 bases from V and 5 bases from J, with 13 bases between. The CDR3 consists of 15 residues. The CDR3 sequence: CASSLAQKGWTEAFF. The CDR3 region has the DNA TGTGCCAGCAGTTTAGCGCAGAAAGGGTGGACTGAAGCTTTCTTT.

The chain is built from TRBV12-3 or TRBV12-4 and TRBJ2-2; a possible D gene is TRBD1 (6 bases). The CDR3 totals 14 residues. V was cut by 5 bases and J by 5 bases, with 12 bases left in between. In DNA form, the CDR3 reads TGTGCCAGCAGTACCGGGACAAAGACCGGGGAGCTGTTTTTT. Protein: CASSTGTKTGELFF.

The sample holds many counts of this clonotype. The rearrangement joins TRBV7-9 to TRBJ1-1; 10 bases align to TRBD1. Germline V lookup: CDR1 SEHNR, CDR2 FQNEAQ (reference sequence). V lost 4 bases, J lost 6 bases, and 5 bases stayed unmatched. The CDR3 runs 14 residues. The CDR3 loop is CASSSRTGGAEAFF. For the CDR3, the DNA is TGTGCCAGCAGCTCTAGGACAGGGGGAGCTGAAGCTTTCTTT. Full variable domain (missing parts from reference TRBV7-9 and TRBJ1-1): DTGVSQNPRHKITKRGQNVTFRCDPISEHNRLYWYRQTLGQGPEFLTYFQNEAQLEKSRLLSDRFSAERPKGSFSTLEIQRTEQGDSAMYLCASSSRTGGAEAFFGQGTRLTVV.